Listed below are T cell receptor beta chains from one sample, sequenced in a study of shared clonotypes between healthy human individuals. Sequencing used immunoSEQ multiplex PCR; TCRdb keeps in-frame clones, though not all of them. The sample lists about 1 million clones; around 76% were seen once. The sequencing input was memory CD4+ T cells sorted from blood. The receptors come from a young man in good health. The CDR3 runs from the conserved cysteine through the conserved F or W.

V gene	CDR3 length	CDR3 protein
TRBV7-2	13	CASSLEPNSGYTF
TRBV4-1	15	CASSQDSGQKETQYF
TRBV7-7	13	CASSWGSDGELFF
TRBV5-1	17	CASSLADRVANTGELFF
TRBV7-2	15	CASSFQQGASGEQYF
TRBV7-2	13	CASSLAEVRTQYF
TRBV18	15	CASSPGWQNNSPLHF
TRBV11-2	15	CASSLLSGSYNEQFF
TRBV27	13	CATRDPGHYGYTF
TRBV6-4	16	CASSDTARSGGYGYTF
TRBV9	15	CASSVEGNSGNTIYF
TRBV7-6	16	CASSLGEGRAHGTQYF
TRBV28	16	CASIGGRTISGNTIYF
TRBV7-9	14	CASSIGAGFYEQYF
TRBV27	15	CASSLSIWTGEALFF
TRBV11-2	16	CASSLDPSGGTYEQYF
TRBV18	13	CASSPLANEKLFF
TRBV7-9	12	CASSSLDTEQYF
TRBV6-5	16	CASSYWSGRITGELFF
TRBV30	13	CAWSPSAGKPQHF
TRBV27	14	CASSSRQGQETQYF
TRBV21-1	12	CASSRATYEQYF